Following are 27 T cell receptor beta chains from one sample sequenced in a study of cytomegalovirus exposure and HLA in healthy donors. PCR was performed using 60 Vbeta and 13 Jbeta primers. Assay: immunoSEQ multiplex PCR; the TCRdb copy retains only in-frame clones and omits some. Of 82,000 or so clones listed, 9.5% to 13% are singletons. Sequencing input: PBMCs. All receptors derive from a man aged 55 to 70 in good health and CMV-seropositive.

The rearrangement joins TRBV10-1 to TRBJ2-2; 12 bases match TRBD2. V was clipped by 4 bases and J by 3 bases; unmatched bases: 3. Germline-derived CDR1 and CDR2 are WNHNN and SYGVQD (reference sequence). The CDR3 extends over 16 amino acids. In nucleotides, the CDR3 is TGCGCCAGCAGTGCTAGCGGGGGGGCTTACACCGGGGAGCTGTTTTTT. Translation gives CASSASGGAYTGELFF.

CDR3 sequence: CASSLWSGNTIYF. The DNA for the CDR3 is TGTGCCAGCAGCTTGTGGAGTGGAAACACCATATATTTT. The V and J genes are TRBV5-4 and TRBJ1-3; unclear D gene. CDR1 SGHNT and CDR2 YYREEE come from the germline V gene (reference sequence). The germline V and J ends were trimmed by 1 base and 3 bases, with 5 bases remaining between them. The CDR3 is made up of 13 amino acids.

This chain connects TRBV9 to TRBJ2-1, with D unresolved. Trimming pared 0 bases from V and 5 bases from J, leaving 12 bases between. The germline V gene encodes CDR1 SGDLS and CDR2 YYNGEE. The length of the CDR3 is 15 residues. In nucleotides, the CDR3 is TGTGCCAGCAGCGTAGACATCTCATTCCACAATGAGCAGTTCTTC. Translating gives CASSVDISFHNEQFF. The full variable domain, its missing parts supplied by reference TRBV9 and TRBJ2-1, is DSGVTQTPKHLITATGQRVTLRCSPRSGDLSVYWYQQSLDQGLQFLIQYYNGEERAKGNILERFSAQQFPDLHSELNLSSLELGDSALYFCASSVDISFHNEQFFGPGTRLTVL.

This clone was detected only a few times. The chain links TRBV5-1 to TRBJ2-1; D may be TRBD2 (5 bases). The CDR3 has 13 residues. In germline, CDR1 is SGHRS, CDR2 YFSETQ. Trimming took off 4 bases at V and 3 bases at J, with 8 bases between the two ends. The CDR3 protein is CASSHGVYNEQFF. In DNA form, the CDR3 reads TGCGCCAGCAGCCACGGGGTCTACAATGAGCAGTTCTTC.

The rearrangement uses TRBV29-1 and TRBJ2-3; 11 bases line up with TRBD2. Germline V gives CDR1 SQVTM, CDR2 ANQGSEA. The CDR3 has 16 residues. Losses at the gene ends were 7 bases for V and 1 base for J; bases not matched to a gene: 10. The CDR3 loop is CSAQSGTSGRTDTQYF. Here the CDR3 DNA reads TGCAGCGCCCAGTCCGGGACTAGCGGCCGCACAGATACGCAGTATTTT.

There are a few counts of this clone. The chain has TRBV7-9 and TRBJ2-1; 7 bases agree with TRBD2. The V segment lost 5 bases and the J segment 9 bases; nucleotides outside the gene matches: 13. Looked up from germline, CDR1 is SEHNR and CDR2 is FQNEAQ (reference sequence). CDR3 length: 15 residues. This CDR3 is CASSLWGGEMGEQFF. DNA for the CDR3: TGTGCCAGCAGCCTCTGGGGGGGGGAGATGGGTGAGCAGTTCTTC. The entire variable domain, with the rest obtained from reference TRBV7-9 and TRBJ2-1, is as follows: DTGVSQNPRHKITKRGQNVTFRCDPISEHNRLYWYRQTLGQGPEFLTYFQNEAQLEKSRLLSDRFSAERPKGSFSTLEIQRTEQGDSAMYLCASSLWGGEMGEQFFGPGTRLTVL.

The chain recombines TRBV5-1 with TRBJ2-5, with TRBD2 matching 11 bases. The J call may be incorrect, as the DNA end agrees better with TRBJ2-7. Germline CDR1 reads SGHRS; CDR2 reads YFSETQ. This CDR3 region has 15 residues. Here the CDR3 reads CASSVTSGTSYEQYF. The CDR3 bases are TGCGCCAGCAGCGTGACTAGCGGGACCTCCTACGAGCAGTACTTC.

The rearrangement links TRBV19 to TRBJ1-5; D is perhaps TRBD1 (6 bases). CDR1 is LNHDA and CDR2 is SQIVND in the germline V gene (reference sequence). The V end lost 6 bases, the J end lost 2 bases, and 14 bases lay between the germline ends. The CDR3 has 15 amino acids. CDR3: CASRFSRQGNQPQHF. The CDR3 DNA reads TGTGCCAGTAGGTTCTCTCGACAGGGCAATCAGCCCCAGCATTTT.

V gene TRBV30 combines with J gene TRBJ1-5; 10 bases agree with TRBD1. In germline, CDR1 is GTSNPN, CDR2 SVGIG (reference sequence). J gave up 6 bases and V 1 base, and 3 bases lay outside the gene matches. The CDR3 is 14 residues long. The CDR3 nucleotides read TGTGCCTGGAGTGGGGGGACAGGGGCTCAGCCCCAGCATTTT. This gives the protein CAWSGGTGAQPQHF.

This clone was detected a few times. The chain combines TRBV30 with TRBJ1-2; D is uncertain. V was shortened by 4 bases and J by 5 bases, with 8 bases between the two germline ends. Germline V gene sequence: CDR1 GTSNPN, CDR2 SVGIG (reference sequence). The CDR3 totals 11 residues. CDR3 in DNA: TGTGCCTGGACGAGATTATATGGCTACACCTTC. This encodes CAWTRLYGYTF.

This clone was counted only a few times. This sequence joins TRBV9 and TRBJ1-4; tentative D call: TRBD1 (5 bases). Germline-derived CDR1 and CDR2 are SGDLS and YYNGEE. This CDR3 has 15 residues. Trimming cost V 4 bases and J 1 base, with 11 bases left between them. The CDR3, as DNA: TGTGCCAGCAGCCTGAGACAGCAAACTAATGAAAAACTGTTTTTT. Translated, it gives CASSLRQQTNEKLFF.

This clone occurred a few times. This chain links TRBV11-2 with TRBJ2-3, with D unclear. With 5 bases removed from V and 2 bases from J, the gap between germline ends came to 8 bases. Germline V gene data show CDR1 as SGHAT and CDR2 as FQNNGV. The CDR3 is made up of 13 amino acids. In nucleotides, the CDR3 is TGTGCCAGCAGCCCCGAGGCCACAGATACGCAGTATTTT. Amino acid sequence: CASSPEATDTQYF.

In this sample, this clone turned up a few times. The chain joins TRBV28 to TRBJ1-5; D is unresolved. The CDR3 covers 15 residues. Germline V lookup: CDR1 MDHEN, CDR2 SYDVKM. Trimming took 4 bases from V and 5 from J, leaving 15 bases between them. The CDR3 spells CASSSRSPYYQPQHF. The CDR3 bases are TGTGCCAGCAGTTCGAGATCGCCGTATTATCAGCCCCAGCATTTT.

The chain couples TRBV9 to TRBJ1-6; possible D gene TRBD1, 5 bases. The V gene's germline CDR1 is SGDLS and CDR2 YYNGEE. This CDR3 contains 14 residues. Trimming shortened V by 3 bases and J by 4 bases, and 8 bases separated the two germline ends. The DNA for the CDR3 is TGTGCCAGCAGCGAGGACATTTATAATTCACCCCTCCACTTT. This sequence encodes CASSEDIYNSPLHF.

This sequence joins TRBV11-2 and TRBJ2-7; 8 nucleotides match TRBD1. Trimming at V came to 4 bases and at J to 5 bases, leaving 1 base not matched to a gene. Per the germline V gene, CDR1 is SGHAT and CDR2 is FQNNGV. The CDR3 loop spans 12 amino acids. The CDR3: CASSSGQDEQYF. CDR3 coding DNA: TGTGCCAGCAGCTCGGGACAGGACGAGCAGTACTTC.

This chain uses TRBV7-9 with TRBJ2-6, with TRBD2 as a possible D gene (7 bases). Germline loops: CDR1 SEHNR, CDR2 FQNEAQ (reference sequence). Trimming took 5 bases from V and 0 from J, leaving 17 bases between them. The CDR3 extends over 18 amino acids. The CDR3 region has the DNA TGTGCCAGCAGCCCCTGGGGGGGCTCGATCTCTGGGGCCAACGTCCTGACTTTC. Translation gives CASSPWGGSISGANVLTF.

J is TRBJ2-7 and V is TRBV11-3; D is unclear. Trimming left V 5 bases short and J 2 bases short, with 13 bases between. Germline values: CDR1 SGHNT, CDR2 YENEEA. The CDR3 sequence is 14 residues long. The CDR3 protein is CASSHSTYTYEQYF. DNA for the CDR3: TGTGCCAGCAGCCACTCGACATATACCTACGAGCAGTACTTC. Filled out from reference TRBV11-3 and TRBJ2-7, the complete variable domain reads EAGVVQSPRYKIIEKKQPVAFWCNPISGHNTLYWYLQNLGQGPELLIRYENEEAVDDSQLPKDRFSAERLKGVDSTLKIQPAELGDSAVYLCASSHSTYTYEQYFGPGTRLTVT.

The genes are TRBV5-1 and TRBJ1-1, with unresolved D. Germline loops: CDR1 SGHRS, CDR2 YFSETQ. This CDR3 contains 15 residues. V was clipped by 0 bases and J by 2 bases, with 11 bases between them. The CDR3, as DNA: TGCGCCAGCAGCTTGGGAGGAGGGTCTAACACTGAAGCTTTCTTT. This gives the protein CASSLGGGSNTEAFF.

This clone was observed at least ten times. J is TRBJ1-2 and V is TRBV30; 7 bases line up with TRBD1. Losses at the gene ends were 0 bases for V and 7 bases for J; bases not matched to a gene: 11. The CDR3 covers 15 residues. CDR1 and CDR2 from the germline V gene are GTSNPN and SVGIG (reference sequence). In DNA, the CDR3 is TGTGCCTGGAGTGTTAAGACCAAGGGGGCAAGTGGCTACACCTTC. This gives the protein CAWSVKTKGASGYTF.

This clone appeared a few times. The chain couples TRBV30 to TRBJ1-2; no definite D call. Trimming shortened V by 2 bases and J by 7 bases, and 17 bases separated the two germline ends. Germline loops: CDR1 GTSNPN, CDR2 SVGIG (reference sequence). The CDR3 loop spans 14 amino acids. The CDR3 DNA reads TGTGCCTGGAGTCCCCCCATCAGGCCCCTTGGCTACACCTTC. It specifies CAWSPPIRPLGYTF.

This clone was observed a handful of times. The chain recombines TRBV5-1 with TRBJ1-3; the D gene is possibly TRBD1 (5 bases). There are 15 residues in the CDR3. CDR1 SGHRS and CDR2 YFSETQ come from the germline V gene. Trimming removed 6 bases from V and 2 bases from J, with 15 bases in between. The CDR3 sequence: CASTDGAGAGNTIYF. In DNA, the CDR3 is TGCGCCAGCACGGACGGGGCGGGAGCTGGAAACACCATATATTTT.

V gene TRBV5-4 combines with J gene TRBJ2-7; TRBD1 might be the D (5 bases). From germline, CDR1 is SGHNT and CDR2 YYREEE (reference sequence). The CDR3 consists of 13 residues. Trimming left V 8 bases short and J 0 bases short, with 12 bases between. CDR3 loop: CARRPGHSYEQYV. The CDR3 bases are TGTGCCAGGCGGCCAGGGCACTCCTACGAGCAGTACGTC.

The chain carries TRBV6-4 and TRBJ2-5, with D perhaps matching TRBD2 (5 bases). V was trimmed by 2 bases and J by 5 bases, leaving 12 bases between them. The CDR3 length is 14 residues. The germline gives CDR1 MRHNA, CDR2 SNTAGT. CDR3 nucleotide sequence: TGTGCCAGCAGTGACGAGAGCGGCCGGGAGACCCAGTACTTC. It encodes CASSDESGRETQYF.

This clone was counted a few times. This chain connects TRBV10-3 to TRBJ1-1; D ambiguous. V lost 3 bases to trimming and J lost 2 bases, with 13 bases between them. CDR3 size: 15 residues. Germline loops: CDR1 ENHRY, CDR2 SYGVKD. The CDR3 is CAISESRRGNTEAFF. The CDR3 nucleotides are TGTGCCATCAGTGAAAGTAGACGGGGTAACACTGAAGCTTTCTTT.

V gene TRBV7-9 combines with J gene TRBJ1-4, with a tentative D call TRBD1 (6 bases). The germline V gene encodes CDR1 SEHNR and CDR2 FQNEAQ (reference sequence). Trimming stripped 5 bases from V and 5 bases from J, with 12 bases between. This CDR3 has 14 amino acids. CDR3 sequence (DNA): TGTGCCAGCAGCCCCCAGGGGCTGAATGAAAAACTGTTTTTT. This sequence encodes CASSPQGLNEKLFF.

The chain employs TRBV2 and TRBJ1-4; 11 bases are shared with TRBD1. With V trimmed by 8 bases and J by 7 bases, 6 bases remained unmatched. Germline CDR1 and CDR2: SNHLY and FYNNEI. The CDR3 runs to 14 residues. CDR3 residues: CASGGQGAVEKLFF. CDR3 DNA sequence: TGTGCCAGCGGAGGACAGGGGGCGGTTGAAAAACTGTTTTTT.

This clone has just a few counts. J is TRBJ2-7 and V is TRBV7-8; TRBD1 matches at 9 bases. Losses at the gene ends were 2 bases for V and 2 bases for J; bases not matched to a gene: 4. The CDR3 covers 15 residues. Germline values: CDR1 SGHVS, CDR2 FQNEAQ. This CDR3 reads CASSLMGQGTYEQYF. The CDR3 coding sequence is TGTGCCAGCAGCTTAATGGGACAGGGCACCTACGAGCAGTACTTC.